The rows below give T cell receptor beta chains drawn from one sample of a study of graft-versus-host responses after intestinal transplantation. TCRdb's copy holds only in-frame clones and misses some; the assay was immunoSEQ multiplex PCR. The table includes 4,500 to 5,000 clones, about 85% detected once. The sequencing here drew on ileum tissue, taken 156 days after intestinal transplant. The receptors stem from a human patient who received an intestinal transplant, so some T cells may come from the graft donor. Each CDR3 is given with its conserved first and last residue. Each record gives: J gene, clone size, V gene, CDR3 protein. Only some rows state a clone size, as once, few, many or a class for expanded clones.

TRBJ1-2 | once | TRBV19 | CASSIRTGLINNGYTF
TRBJ2-3 | - | TRBV29-1 | CSVESRGSTQYF
TRBJ2-2 | - | TRBV7-7 | CASSLARGGTGELFF
TRBJ2-2 | - | TRBV6-1 | CASRITYANTGELFF
TRBJ1-1 | - | TRBV28 | CASSLWDGNTEAFF
TRBJ2-7 | - | TRBV30 | CAWSGIDSGVAGGGYF
TRBJ1-2 | - | TRBV9 | CASSGQGSDYGYTF
TRBJ1-1 | - | TRBV7-2 | CASSPNGVLNTEAFF
TRBJ2-1 | - | TRBV10-1 | CASSETGQGGINEQFF
TRBJ2-3 | - | TRBV6-6 | CASSYLQATDTQYF
TRBJ2-3 | - | TRBV6-5 | CASSYSNVGGDTQYF
TRBJ2-1 | - | TRBV4-2 | CASSQGSLAGGPHNEQFF
TRBJ1-1 | - | TRBV6-5 | CASSYSPGPENTEAFF
TRBJ1-2 | - | TRBV9 | CASSWTTNYGYTF